These 12 T cell receptor beta chains came from one sample sequenced in a study of OX40 agonist ivuxolimab in advanced cancers. Measured with immunoSEQ multiplex PCR; TCRdb has only the in-frame clones, and not every one. Of some 54,000 clones in the sample, 86% were seen once. The input for sequencing was CD4+ or CD8+ T cells sorted from blood, taken in a trial of the OX40 agonist ivuxolimab. The receptors were sampled from an adult with an advanced solid tumor such as melanoma, head and neck, liver or kidney cancer.

This chain connects TRBV7-2 to TRBJ2-5; 7 bases line up with TRBD2. V shed 5 bases and J 2 bases; nucleotides not matched to a gene: 5. The CDR3 covers 14 residues. CDR1 is SGHTA and CDR2 is FQGNSA in the germline V gene. CDR3 in DNA: TGTGCCAGCAGCCCAGGACTAGATCAAGAGACCCAGTACTTC. Protein sequence: CASSPGLDQETQYF.

The chain joins TRBV6-6 to TRBJ1-1; a weak D match, TRBD1 (5 bases). The ends were cut back, 6 bases at V and 6 bases at J, with 11 bases in the middle. Germline lookup yields CDR1 MNHNY and CDR2 SVGAGI (reference sequence). The CDR3 runs to 12 residues. In nucleotides, the CDR3 is TGTGCCAGCAGGGGGGTGTTAGCTGAAGCTTTCTTT. It translates to CASRGVLAEAFF.

J is TRBJ1-1 and V is TRBV6-6; D is perhaps TRBD1 (6 bases). The germline V and J ends were trimmed by 9 bases and 0 bases, with 17 bases remaining between them. CDR1 is MNHNY, CDR2 SVGAGI, per germline (reference sequence). The length of the CDR3 is 15 residues. The CDR3 nucleotides read TGTGCCAGTCACCCCGGGACACTATTGAACACTGAAGCTTTCTTT. Residues: CASHPGTLLNTEAFF.

The J gene is TRBJ2-1, the V gene TRBV19; D unresolved. Germline lookup yields CDR1 LNHDA and CDR2 SQIVND (reference sequence). Between the trimmed V and J ends, which lost 3 bases and 3 bases, there was a span of 0 bases. CDR3 size: 11 residues. The CDR3 region has the DNA TGTGCCAGTAGTATCTACAATGAGCAGTTCTTC. Translating gives CASSIYNEQFF.

V usage is TRBV6-6 and J usage is TRBJ1-2; a possible D gene is TRBD1 (6 bases). CDR1 MNHNY and CDR2 SVGAGI come from the germline V gene (reference sequence). This CDR3 spans 14 amino acids. Trimming took 7 bases from V and 7 from J, leaving 19 bases between them. CDR3 in amino acids: CASTRTVRRGGYTF. The CDR3 DNA is TGTGCCAGCACCAGGACAGTGAGGAGAGGTGGCTACACCTTC.

This chain connects TRBV18 to TRBJ1-5; D is unclear. In germline, CDR1 is KGHSH, CDR2 LQKENI. Trimming cost V 6 bases and J 0 bases, with 21 bases left between them. The CDR3 extends over 18 amino acids. CDR3 region: CASSTGGLRANSNQPQHF. The CDR3 DNA reads TGTGCCAGCTCTACGGGCGGCTTGAGGGCAAATAGCAATCAGCCCCAGCATTTT.

The chain couples TRBV6-5 to TRBJ2-2, with a possible D match to TRBD2 (6 bases). Trimming cost V 6 bases and J 5 bases, with 16 bases left between them. CDR1 is MNHEY and CDR2 is SVGAGI in the germline V gene. This CDR3 contains 15 residues. CDR3 sequence: CASRPPGLGTGELFF. The CDR3 region has the DNA TGTGCCAGCAGACCTCCGGGACTCGGGACCGGGGAGCTGTTTTTT.

This clone was recorded once. The chain carries TRBV10-3 and TRBJ2-1; tentative D call: TRBD1 (5 bases). The CDR3 covers 12 residues. V was cut by 6 bases and J by 8 bases, with 11 bases left in between. The V gene's germline CDR1 is ENHRY and CDR2 SYGVKD. The CDR3 DNA reads TGTGCCATCAGCGTCACAGGCGATGAGCAGTTCTTC. Translation: CAISVTGDEQFF.

The gene calls are TRBV11-3 and TRBJ2-3; no clear D gene. CDR1 is SGHNT and CDR2 is YENEEA in the germline V gene. Trimming took 1 base from V and 6 from J, leaving 8 bases between them. This CDR3 is 13 amino acids long. The CDR3 loop is CASSLAQADTQYF. CDR3 bases: TGTGCCAGCAGCTTAGCGCAGGCGGATACGCAGTATTTT.

The rearrangement joins TRBV6-1 to TRBJ2-3, with D maybe TRBD2 (6 bases). CDR3 length: 15 amino acids. V was trimmed by 3 bases and J by 12 bases, leaving 22 bases between them. Per the germline V gene, CDR1 is MNHNS and CDR2 is SASEGT. This CDR3 is CASSEEGPRLFPQYF. The CDR3 nucleotides read TGTGCCAGCAGTGAGGAGGGACCCCGACTCTTCCCCCAGTATTTT.

The V and J genes are TRBV28 and TRBJ2-7, with 12 bases fitting TRBD1. Germline V gene sequence: CDR1 MDHEN, CDR2 SYDVKM. Trimming at V came to 3 bases and at J to 4 bases, leaving 10 bases not matched to a gene. The CDR3 is 17 residues long. The CDR3 region has the DNA TGTGCCAGCAGTTTTGTCTCCGGGACAGGGGGCAGGTACGAGCAGTACTTC. Translation gives CASSFVSGTGGRYEQYF.

V gene TRBV28 combines with J gene TRBJ1-5; D might be TRBD1 (5 bases). The CDR3 contains 15 residues. V was pared by 6 bases and J by 5 bases, with 17 bases between. Germline V gives CDR1 MDHEN, CDR2 SYDVKM. CDR3 region: CASRPGTGKDQPQHF. CDR3 coding DNA: TGTGCCAGCAGACCCGGGACGGGAAAAGATCAGCCCCAGCATTTT.